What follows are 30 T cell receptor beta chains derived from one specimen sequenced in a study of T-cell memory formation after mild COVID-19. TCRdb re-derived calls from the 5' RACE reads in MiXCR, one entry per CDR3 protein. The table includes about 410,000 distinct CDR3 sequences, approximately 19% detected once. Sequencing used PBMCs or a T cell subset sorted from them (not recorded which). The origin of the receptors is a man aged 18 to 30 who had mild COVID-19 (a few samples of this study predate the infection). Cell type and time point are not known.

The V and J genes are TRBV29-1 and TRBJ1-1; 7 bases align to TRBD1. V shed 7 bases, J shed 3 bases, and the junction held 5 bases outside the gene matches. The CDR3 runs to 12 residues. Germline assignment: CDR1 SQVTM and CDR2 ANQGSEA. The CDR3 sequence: CSGRGLYTEAFF. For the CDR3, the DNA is TGCAGCGGCAGGGGGTTGTACACTGAAGCTTTCTTT.

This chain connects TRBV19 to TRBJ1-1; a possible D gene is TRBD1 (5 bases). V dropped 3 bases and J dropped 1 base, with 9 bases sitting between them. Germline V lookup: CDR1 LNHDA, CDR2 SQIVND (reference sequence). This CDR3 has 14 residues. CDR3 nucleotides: TGTGCCAGTAGTATTTCGAGGGGGAACACTGAAGCTTTCTTT. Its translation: CASSISRGNTEAFF.

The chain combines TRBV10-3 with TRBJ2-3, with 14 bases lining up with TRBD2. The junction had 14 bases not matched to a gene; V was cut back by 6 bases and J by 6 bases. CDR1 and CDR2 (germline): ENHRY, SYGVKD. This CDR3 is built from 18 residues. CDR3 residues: CAIRLTSGGGSAPDTQYF. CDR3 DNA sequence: TGTGCCATCAGGTTGACTAGCGGGGGGGGATCAGCACCGGATACGCAGTATTTT.

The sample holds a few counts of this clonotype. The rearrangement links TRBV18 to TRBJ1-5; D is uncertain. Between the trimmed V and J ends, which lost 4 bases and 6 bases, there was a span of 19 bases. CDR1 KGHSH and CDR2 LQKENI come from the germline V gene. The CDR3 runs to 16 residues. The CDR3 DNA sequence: TGTGCCAGCTCACAAACTCCGCCTAAGGGTGGTCAGCCCCAGCATTTT. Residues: CASSQTPPKGGQPQHF.

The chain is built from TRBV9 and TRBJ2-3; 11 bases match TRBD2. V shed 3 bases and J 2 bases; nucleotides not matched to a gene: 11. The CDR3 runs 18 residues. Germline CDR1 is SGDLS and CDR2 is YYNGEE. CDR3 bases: TGTGCCAGCAGCGCCCAGCAGACTAGCGGGATGTACACAGATACGCAGTATTTT. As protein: CASSAQQTSGMYTDTQYF.

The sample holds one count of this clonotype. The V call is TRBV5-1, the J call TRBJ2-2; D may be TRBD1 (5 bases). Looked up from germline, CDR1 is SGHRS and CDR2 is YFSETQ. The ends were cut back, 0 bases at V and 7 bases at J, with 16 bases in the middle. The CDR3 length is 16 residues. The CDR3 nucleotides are TGCGCCAGCAGCTTGGGACTGCCACTTAGGGGCGGGGAGCTGTTTTTT. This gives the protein CASSLGLPLRGGELFF.

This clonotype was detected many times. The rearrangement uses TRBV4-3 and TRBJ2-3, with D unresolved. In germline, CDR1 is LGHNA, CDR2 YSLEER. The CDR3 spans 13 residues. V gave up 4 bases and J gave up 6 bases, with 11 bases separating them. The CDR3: CASSRLLTDTQYF. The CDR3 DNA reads TGCGCCAGCAGCCGTCTTCTCACGGATACGCAGTATTTT.

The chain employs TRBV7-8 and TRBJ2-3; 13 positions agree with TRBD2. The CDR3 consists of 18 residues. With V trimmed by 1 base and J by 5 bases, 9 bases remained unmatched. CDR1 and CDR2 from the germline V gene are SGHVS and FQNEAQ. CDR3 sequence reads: CASSLVLTSGGALDTQYF. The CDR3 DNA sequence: TGTGCCAGCAGCTTAGTACTTACTAGCGGGGGGGCCTTAGATACGCAGTATTTT.

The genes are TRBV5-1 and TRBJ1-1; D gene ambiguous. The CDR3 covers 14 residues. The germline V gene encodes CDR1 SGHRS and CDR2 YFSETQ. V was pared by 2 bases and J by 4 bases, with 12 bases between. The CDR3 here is CASSFSPGGTEAFF. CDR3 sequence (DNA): TGCGCCAGCAGCTTCAGTCCGGGCGGCACTGAAGCTTTCTTT.

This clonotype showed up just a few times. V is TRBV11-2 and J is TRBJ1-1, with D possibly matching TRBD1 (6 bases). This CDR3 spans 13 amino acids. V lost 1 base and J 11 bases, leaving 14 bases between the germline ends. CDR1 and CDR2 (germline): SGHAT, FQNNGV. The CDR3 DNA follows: TGTGCCAGCAGCTTAGCAGGGGACATTTGGGCTTTCTTT. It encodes CASSLAGDIWAFF.

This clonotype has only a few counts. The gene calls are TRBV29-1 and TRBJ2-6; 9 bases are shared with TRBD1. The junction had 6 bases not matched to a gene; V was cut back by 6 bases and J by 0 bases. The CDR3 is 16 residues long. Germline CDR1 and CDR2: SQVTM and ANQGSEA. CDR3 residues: CSVGTGIRSGANVLTF. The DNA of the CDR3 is TGCAGCGTAGGGACAGGGATCCGCTCTGGGGCCAACGTCCTGACTTTC.

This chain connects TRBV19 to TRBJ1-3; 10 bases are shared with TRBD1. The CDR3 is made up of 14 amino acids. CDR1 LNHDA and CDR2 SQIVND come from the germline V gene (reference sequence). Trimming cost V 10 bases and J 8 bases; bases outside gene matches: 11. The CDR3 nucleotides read TGTGCCACCCCGCCGGGACAGGGGAGATACACCATATATTTT. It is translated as CATPPGQGRYTIYF. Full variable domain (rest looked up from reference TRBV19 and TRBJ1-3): DGGITQSPKYLFRKEGQNVTLSCEQNLNHDAMYWYRQDPGQGLRLIYYSQIVNDFQKGDIAEGYSVSREKKESFPLTVTSAQKNPTAFYLCATPPGQGRYTIYFGEGSWLTVV.

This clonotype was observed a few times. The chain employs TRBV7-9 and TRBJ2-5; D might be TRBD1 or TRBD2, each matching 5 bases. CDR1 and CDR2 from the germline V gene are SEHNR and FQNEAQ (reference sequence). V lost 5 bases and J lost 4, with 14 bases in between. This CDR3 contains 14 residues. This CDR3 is CASSRDPSGETQYF. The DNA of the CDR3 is TGTGCCAGCAGCCGGGACCCCTCGGGAGAGACCCAGTACTTC.

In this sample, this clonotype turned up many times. The CDR3 is CASSPPGGGGQETQYF. The CDR3 DNA sequence: TGTGCCAGCAGCCCCCCGGGGGGCGGGGGACAAGAGACCCAGTACTTC. The chain has TRBV7-2 and TRBJ2-5; D perhaps matches TRBD2 (7 bases). CDR1 and CDR2 from the germline V gene are SGHTA and FQGNSA. Trimming left V 5 bases short and J 2 bases short, with 18 bases between. The CDR3 extends over 16 amino acids.

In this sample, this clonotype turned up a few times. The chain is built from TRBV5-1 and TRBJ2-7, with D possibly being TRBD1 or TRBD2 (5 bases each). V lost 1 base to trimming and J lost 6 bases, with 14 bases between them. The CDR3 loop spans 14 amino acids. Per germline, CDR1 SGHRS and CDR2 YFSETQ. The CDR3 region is CASSLTAEGLEQYF. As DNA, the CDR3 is TGCGCCAGCAGCTTGACGGCAGAGGGGCTCGAGCAGTACTTC.

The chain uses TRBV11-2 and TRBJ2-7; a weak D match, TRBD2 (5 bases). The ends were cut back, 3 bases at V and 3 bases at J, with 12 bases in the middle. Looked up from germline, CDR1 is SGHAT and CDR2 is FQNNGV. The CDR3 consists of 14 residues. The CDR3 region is CASSFAGLRYEQYF. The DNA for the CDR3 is TGTGCCAGCAGCTTCGCCGGACTTCGCTACGAGCAGTACTTC.

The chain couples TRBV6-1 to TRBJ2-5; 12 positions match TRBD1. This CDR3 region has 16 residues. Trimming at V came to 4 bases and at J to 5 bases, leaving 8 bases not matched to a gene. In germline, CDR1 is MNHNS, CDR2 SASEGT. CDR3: CASSGTGTGGLETQYF. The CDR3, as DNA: TGTGCCAGCAGTGGAACCGGGACAGGGGGCCTCGAGACCCAGTACTTC.

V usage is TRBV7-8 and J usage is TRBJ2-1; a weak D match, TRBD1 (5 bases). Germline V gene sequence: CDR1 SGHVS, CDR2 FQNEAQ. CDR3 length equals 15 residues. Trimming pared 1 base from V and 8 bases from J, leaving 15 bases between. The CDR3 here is CASSLEGVGVYEQFF. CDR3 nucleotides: TGTGCCAGCAGCTTAGAGGGCGTAGGGGTATATGAGCAGTTCTTC.

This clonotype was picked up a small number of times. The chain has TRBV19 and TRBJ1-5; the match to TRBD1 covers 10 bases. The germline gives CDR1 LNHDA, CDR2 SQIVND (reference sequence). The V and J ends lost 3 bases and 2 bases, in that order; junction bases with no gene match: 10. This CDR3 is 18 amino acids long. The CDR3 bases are TGTGCCAGTAGTATGCCCGGGACAGGGGTGTTGGGCAATCAGCCCCAGCATTTT. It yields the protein CASSMPGTGVLGNQPQHF.

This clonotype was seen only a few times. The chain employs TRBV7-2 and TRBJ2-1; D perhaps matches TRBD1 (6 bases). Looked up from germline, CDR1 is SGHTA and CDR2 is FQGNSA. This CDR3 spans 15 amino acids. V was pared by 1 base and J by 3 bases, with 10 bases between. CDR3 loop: CASSLVEGVYNEQFF. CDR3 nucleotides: TGTGCCAGCAGCTTAGTCGAGGGGGTCTACAATGAGCAGTTCTTC.

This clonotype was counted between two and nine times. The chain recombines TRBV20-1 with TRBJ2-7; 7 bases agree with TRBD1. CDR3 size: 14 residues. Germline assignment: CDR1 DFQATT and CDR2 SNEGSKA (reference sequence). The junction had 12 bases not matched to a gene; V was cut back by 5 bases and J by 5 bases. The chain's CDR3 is CSAAWDRWSHEQYF. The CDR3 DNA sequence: TGCAGTGCTGCCTGGGACAGATGGTCCCACGAGCAGTACTTC.

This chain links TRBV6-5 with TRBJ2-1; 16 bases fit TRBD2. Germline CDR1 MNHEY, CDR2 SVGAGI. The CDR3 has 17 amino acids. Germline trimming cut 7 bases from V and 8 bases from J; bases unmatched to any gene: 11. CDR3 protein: CASTGTSGGAFLDEQFF. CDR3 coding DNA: TGTGCCAGCACCGGGACTAGCGGGGGGGCCTTCCTCGATGAGCAGTTCTTC.

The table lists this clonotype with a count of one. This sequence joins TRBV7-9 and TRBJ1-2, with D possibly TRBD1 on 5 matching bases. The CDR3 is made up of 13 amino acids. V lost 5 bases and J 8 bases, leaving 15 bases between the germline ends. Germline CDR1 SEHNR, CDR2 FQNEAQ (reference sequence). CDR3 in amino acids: CASSQAGGYGYTF. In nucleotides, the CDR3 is TGTGCCAGCAGCCAGGCGGGGGGATACGGCTACACCTTC.

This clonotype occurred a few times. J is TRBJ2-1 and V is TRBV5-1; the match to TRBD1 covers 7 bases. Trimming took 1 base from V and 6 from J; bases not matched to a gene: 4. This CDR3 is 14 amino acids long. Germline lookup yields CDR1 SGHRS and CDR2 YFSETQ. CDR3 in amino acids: CASSLQAGGNEQFF. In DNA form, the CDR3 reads TGCGCCAGCAGCTTGCAGGCAGGGGGCAATGAGCAGTTCTTC.

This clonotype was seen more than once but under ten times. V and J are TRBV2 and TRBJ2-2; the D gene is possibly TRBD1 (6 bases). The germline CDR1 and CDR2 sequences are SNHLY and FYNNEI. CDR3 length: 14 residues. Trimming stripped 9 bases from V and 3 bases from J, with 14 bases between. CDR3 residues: CASGVYRDTGELFF. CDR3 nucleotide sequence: TGTGCCAGTGGGGTCTACAGGGACACCGGGGAGCTGTTTTTT.

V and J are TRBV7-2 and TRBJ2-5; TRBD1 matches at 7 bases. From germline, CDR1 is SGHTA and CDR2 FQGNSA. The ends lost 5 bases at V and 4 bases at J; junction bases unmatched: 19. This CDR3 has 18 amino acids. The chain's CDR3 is CASSPKGWTGYRGETQYF. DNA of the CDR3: TGTGCCAGCAGCCCAAAGGGATGGACAGGCTACCGGGGAGAGACCCAGTACTTC.

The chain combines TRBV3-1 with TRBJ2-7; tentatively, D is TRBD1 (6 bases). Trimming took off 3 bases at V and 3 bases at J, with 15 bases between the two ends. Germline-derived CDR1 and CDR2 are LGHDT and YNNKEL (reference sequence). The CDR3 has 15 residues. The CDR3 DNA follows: TGTGCCAGCAGCCAGATGCCGGGACAATACTACGAGCAGTACTTC. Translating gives CASSQMPGQYYEQYF.

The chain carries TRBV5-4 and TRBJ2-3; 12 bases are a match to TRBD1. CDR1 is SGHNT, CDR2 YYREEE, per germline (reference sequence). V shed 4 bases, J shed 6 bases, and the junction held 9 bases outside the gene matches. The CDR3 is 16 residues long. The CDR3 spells CASSPTGQGAGDTQYF. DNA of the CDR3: TGTGCCAGCAGCCCGACGGGACAGGGGGCGGGGGATACGCAGTATTTT.

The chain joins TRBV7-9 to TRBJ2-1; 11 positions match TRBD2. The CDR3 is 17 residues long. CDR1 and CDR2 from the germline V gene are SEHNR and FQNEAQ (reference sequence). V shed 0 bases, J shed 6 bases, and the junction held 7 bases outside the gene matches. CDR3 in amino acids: CASSLAPLAGVVNEQFF. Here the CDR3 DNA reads TGTGCCAGCAGCTTAGCGCCACTAGCGGGGGTGGTCAATGAGCAGTTCTTC.

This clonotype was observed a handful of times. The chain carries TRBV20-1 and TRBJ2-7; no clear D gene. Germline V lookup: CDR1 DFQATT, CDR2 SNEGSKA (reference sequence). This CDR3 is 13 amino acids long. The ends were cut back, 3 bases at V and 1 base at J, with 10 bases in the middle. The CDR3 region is CSASSPVSYEQYF. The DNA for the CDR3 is TGCAGTGCTAGTTCCCCGGTGTCCTACGAGCAGTACTTC.